Below, one TCR beta chain is given with its context. This CDR3 has 15 residues. Trimming pared 0 bases from V and 2 bases from J, leaving 9 bases between. CDR1 is LGHDT, CDR2 YNNKEL, per germline (reference sequence). Clones were read by immunoSEQ multiplex PCR, and TCRdb kept only the in-frame ones, dropping some. The sample lists 95,000 to 110,000 clones, about nine tenths seen once, with roughly 1.2% in the top ten. The entry originates in a study of blood T cell repertoires in COVID-19. About the study: The United States, Italy and Spain supplied acute and convalescent COVID-19 samples. The analysed material was cDNA or gDNA that came from T cells, B-cell-depleted T cells, or PBMCs.

V is TRBV3-1 (or the pseudogene TRBV3-2) and J is TRBJ2-3, with D unclear. This TCR derives from a woman between 25 and 40 years old with acute or convalescent COVID-19. Sequenced input: peripheral blood. The CDR3 loop reads CASSQDMSDTDTQYF. The CDR3 DNA sequence: TGTGCCAGCAGCCAAGATATGTCAGACACAGATACGCAGTATTTT.